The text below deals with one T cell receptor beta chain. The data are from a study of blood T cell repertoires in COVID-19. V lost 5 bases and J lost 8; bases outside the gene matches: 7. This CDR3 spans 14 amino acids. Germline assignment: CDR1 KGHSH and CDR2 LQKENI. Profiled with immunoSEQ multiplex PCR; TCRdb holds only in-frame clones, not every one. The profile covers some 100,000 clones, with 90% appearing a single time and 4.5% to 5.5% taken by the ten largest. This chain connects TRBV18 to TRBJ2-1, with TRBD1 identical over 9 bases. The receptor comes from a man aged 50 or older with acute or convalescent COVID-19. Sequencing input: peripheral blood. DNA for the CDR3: TGTGCCAGCTCATCCAGGACAGGGGTTGATGAGCAGTTCTTC. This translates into CASSSRTGVDEQFF.